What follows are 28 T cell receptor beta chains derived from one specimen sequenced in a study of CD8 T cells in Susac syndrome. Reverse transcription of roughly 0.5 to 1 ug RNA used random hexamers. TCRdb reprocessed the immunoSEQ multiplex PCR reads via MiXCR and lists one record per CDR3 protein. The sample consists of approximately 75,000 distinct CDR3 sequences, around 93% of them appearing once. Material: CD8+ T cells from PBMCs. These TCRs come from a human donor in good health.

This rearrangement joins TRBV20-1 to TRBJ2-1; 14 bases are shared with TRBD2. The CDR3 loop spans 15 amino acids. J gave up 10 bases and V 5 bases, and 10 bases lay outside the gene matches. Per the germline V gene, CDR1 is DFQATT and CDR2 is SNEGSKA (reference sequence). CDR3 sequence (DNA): TGCAGTGCTGGGGGGGGACTAGCGGGGGAACGGGAGCAGTTCTTC. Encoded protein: CSAGGGLAGEREQFF.

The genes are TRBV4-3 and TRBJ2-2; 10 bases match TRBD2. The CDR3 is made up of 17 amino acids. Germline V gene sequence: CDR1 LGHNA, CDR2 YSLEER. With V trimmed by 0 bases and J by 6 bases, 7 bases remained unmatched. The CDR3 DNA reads TGCGCCAGCAGCCAAGATCTGAAGAGCGGGGGGGCCGGGGAGCTGTTTTTT. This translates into CASSQDLKSGGAGELFF.

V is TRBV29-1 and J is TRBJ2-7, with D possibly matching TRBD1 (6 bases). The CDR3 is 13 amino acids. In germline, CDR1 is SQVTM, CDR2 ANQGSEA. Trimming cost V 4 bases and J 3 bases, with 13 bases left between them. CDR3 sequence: CSVVNRARYEQYF. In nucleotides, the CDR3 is TGCAGCGTTGTGAACAGGGCGCGCTACGAGCAGTACTTC.

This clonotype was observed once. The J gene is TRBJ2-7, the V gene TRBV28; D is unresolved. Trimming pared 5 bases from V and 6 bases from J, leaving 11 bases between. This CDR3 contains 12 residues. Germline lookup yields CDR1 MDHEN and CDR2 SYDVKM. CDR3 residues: CASSLLGREQYF. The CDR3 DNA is TGTGCCAGCAGTCTCCTTGGGCGCGAGCAGTACTTC.

Here the CDR3 DNA reads TGTGCCAGCAAGGAGTTAGCGGGGGAGACCCAGTACTTC. Translation gives CASKELAGETQYF. The rearrangement uses TRBV27 and TRBJ2-5, with TRBD2 matching 8 bases. The V segment lost 7 bases and the J segment 5 bases; nucleotides outside the gene matches: 6. Germline CDR1 MNHEY, CDR2 SMNVEV (reference sequence). The CDR3 contains 13 residues.

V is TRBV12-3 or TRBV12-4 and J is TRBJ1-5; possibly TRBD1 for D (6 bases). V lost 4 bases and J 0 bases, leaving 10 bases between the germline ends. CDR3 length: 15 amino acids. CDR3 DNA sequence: TGTGCCAGCAGTTCCGGACAGTATAGCAATCAGCCCCAGCATTTT. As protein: CASSSGQYSNQPQHF.

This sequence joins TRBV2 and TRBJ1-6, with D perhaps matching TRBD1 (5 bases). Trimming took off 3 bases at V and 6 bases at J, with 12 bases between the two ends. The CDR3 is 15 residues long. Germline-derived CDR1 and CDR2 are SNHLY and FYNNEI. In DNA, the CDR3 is TGTGCCAGCAGTGAGGGGCCTCGTGGTAATTCACCCCTCCACTTT. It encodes CASSEGPRGNSPLHF.

The CDR3 spells CASSEIWDPNYGYTF. The CDR3 bases are TGTGCCAGCAGTGAGATATGGGATCCAAACTATGGCTACACCTTC. The chain couples TRBV6-1 to TRBJ1-2; no clear D gene. Germline-derived CDR1 and CDR2 are MNHNS and SASEGT. This CDR3 has 15 residues. V shed 3 bases and J shed 2 bases, with 13 bases lying between them.

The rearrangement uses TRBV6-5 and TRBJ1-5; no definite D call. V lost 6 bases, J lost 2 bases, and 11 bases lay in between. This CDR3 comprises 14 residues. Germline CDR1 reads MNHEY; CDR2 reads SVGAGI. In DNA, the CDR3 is TGTGCCAGCAGCCCAATCCCGGGCAATCAGCCCCAGCATTTT. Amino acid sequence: CASSPIPGNQPQHF.

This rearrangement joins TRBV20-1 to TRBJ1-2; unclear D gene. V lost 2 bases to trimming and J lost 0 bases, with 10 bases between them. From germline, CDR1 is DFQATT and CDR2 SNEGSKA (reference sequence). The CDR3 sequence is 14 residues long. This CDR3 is CSARSEWTNYGYTF. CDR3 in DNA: TGCAGTGCTAGATCAGAATGGACTAACTATGGCTACACCTTC.

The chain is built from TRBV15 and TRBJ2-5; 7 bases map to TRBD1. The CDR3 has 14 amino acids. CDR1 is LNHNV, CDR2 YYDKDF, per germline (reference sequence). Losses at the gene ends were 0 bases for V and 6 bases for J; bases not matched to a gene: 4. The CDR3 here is CATSRDTGVKTQYF. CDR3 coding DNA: TGTGCCACCAGCAGAGATACAGGGGTAAAGACCCAGTACTTC.

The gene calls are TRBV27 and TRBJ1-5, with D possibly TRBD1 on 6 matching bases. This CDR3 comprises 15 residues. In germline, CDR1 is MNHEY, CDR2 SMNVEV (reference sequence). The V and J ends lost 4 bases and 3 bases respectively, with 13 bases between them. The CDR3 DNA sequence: TGTGCCAGCAGTTCTGCAGGGGCCCTCAATCAGCCCCAGCATTTT. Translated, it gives CASSSAGALNQPQHF.

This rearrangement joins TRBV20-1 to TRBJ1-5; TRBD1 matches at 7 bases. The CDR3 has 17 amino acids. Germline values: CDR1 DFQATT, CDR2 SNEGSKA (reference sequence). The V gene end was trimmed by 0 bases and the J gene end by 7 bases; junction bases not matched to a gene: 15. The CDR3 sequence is CSARDMDRQVRKQPQHF. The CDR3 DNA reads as TGCAGTGCTAGAGACATGGACAGGCAGGTTAGAAAGCAGCCCCAGCATTTT.

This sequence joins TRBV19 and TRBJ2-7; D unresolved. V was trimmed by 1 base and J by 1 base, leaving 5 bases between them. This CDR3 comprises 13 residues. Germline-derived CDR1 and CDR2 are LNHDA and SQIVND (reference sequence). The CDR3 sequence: CASSIGPSYEQYF. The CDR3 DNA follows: TGTGCCAGTAGTATAGGGCCATCCTACGAGCAGTACTTC.

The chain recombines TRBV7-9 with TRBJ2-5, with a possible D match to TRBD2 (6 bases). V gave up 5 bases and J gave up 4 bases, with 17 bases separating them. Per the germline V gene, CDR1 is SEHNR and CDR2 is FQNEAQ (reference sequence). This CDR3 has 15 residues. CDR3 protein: CASSGRDSAPETQYF. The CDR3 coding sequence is TGTGCCAGCAGCGGCCGGGACTCGGCACCAGAGACCCAGTACTTC.

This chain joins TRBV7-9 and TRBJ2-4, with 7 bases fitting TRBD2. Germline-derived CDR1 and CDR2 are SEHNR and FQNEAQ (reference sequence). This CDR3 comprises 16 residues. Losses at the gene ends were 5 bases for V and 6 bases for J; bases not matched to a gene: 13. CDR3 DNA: TGTGCCAGCAGCACAGATAGGGGACTAAGTCCAAACATTCAGTACTTC. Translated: CASSTDRGLSPNIQYF.

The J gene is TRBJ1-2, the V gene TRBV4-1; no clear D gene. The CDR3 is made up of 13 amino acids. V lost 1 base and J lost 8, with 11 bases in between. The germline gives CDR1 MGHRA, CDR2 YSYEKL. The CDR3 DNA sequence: TGCGCCAGCAGCCAAGCCAACAGCTACGGCTACACCTTC. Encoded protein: CASSQANSYGYTF.

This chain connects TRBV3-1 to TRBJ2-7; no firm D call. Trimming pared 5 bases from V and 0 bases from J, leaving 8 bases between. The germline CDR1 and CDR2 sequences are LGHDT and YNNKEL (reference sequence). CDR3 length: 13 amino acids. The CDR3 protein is CASSARSSYEQYF. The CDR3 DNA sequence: TGTGCCAGCAGCGCCCGTTCCTCCTACGAGCAGTACTTC.

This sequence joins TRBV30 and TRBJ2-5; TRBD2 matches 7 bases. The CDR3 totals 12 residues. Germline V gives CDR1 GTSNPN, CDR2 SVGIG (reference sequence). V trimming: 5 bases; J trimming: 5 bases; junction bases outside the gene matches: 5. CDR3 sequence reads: CAWSGEGETQYF. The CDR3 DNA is TGTGCCTGGTCGGGGGAGGGCGAGACCCAGTACTTC.

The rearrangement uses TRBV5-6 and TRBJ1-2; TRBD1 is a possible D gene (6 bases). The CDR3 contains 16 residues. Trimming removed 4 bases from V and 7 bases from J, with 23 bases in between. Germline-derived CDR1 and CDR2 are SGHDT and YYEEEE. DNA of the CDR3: TGTGCCAGCAGCATGCTCTCCGGGGGCGAAGGGCTTGGCTACACCTTC. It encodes CASSMLSGGEGLGYTF.

This chain's CDR3 is CASSLVPTGGSYNEQFF. The CDR3 coding sequence is TGTGCCAGCAGCTTAGTGCCCACGGGGGGCTCCTACAATGAGCAGTTCTTC. The J gene is TRBJ2-1, the V gene TRBV7-6; TRBD2 matches 7 bases. J was trimmed by 0 bases and V by 1 base; bases with no gene match: 6. Per the germline V gene, CDR1 is SGHVS and CDR2 is FNYEAQ. The CDR3 is 17 residues long.

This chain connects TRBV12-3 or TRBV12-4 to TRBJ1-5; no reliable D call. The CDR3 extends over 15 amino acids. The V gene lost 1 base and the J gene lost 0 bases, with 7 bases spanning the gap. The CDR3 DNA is TGTGCCAGCAGTTTAGGAACAGATAGCAATCAGCCCCAGCATTTT. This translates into CASSLGTDSNQPQHF.

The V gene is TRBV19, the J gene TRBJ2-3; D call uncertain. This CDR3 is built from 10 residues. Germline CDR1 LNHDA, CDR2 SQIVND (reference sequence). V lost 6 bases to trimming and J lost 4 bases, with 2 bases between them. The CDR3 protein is CASRADTQYF. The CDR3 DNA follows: TGTGCCAGTAGGGCAGATACGCAGTATTTT.

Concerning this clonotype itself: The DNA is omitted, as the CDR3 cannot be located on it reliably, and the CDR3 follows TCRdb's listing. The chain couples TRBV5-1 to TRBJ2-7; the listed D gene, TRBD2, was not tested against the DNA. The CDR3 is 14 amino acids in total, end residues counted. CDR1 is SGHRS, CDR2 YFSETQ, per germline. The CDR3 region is CASSFGTGAYERYF.

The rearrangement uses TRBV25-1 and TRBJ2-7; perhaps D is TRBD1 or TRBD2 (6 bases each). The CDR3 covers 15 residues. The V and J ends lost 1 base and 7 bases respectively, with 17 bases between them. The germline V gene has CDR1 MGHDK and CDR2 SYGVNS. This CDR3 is CASSELGPGAEEQYF. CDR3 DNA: TGTGCCAGCAGTGAATTGGGGCCGGGGGCAGAGGAGCAGTACTTC.

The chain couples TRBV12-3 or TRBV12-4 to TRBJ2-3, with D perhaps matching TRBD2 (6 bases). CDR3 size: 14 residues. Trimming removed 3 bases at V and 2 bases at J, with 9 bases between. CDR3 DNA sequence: TGTGCCAGCAGTTTTAGCGGATACACAGATACGCAGTATTTT. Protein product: CASSFSGYTDTQYF.

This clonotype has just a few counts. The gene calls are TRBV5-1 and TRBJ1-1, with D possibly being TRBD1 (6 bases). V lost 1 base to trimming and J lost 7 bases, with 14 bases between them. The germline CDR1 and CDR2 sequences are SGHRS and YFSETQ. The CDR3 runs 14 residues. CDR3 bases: TGCGCCAGCAGCTTGTGGGTAAGGGGGAATGAAGCTTTCTTT. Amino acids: CASSLWVRGNEAFF.

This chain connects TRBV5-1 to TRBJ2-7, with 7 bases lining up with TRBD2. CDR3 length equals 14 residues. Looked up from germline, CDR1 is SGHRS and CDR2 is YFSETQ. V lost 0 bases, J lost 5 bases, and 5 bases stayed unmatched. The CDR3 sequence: CASSLVGGSDEQYF. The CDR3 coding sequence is TGCGCCAGCAGCTTGGTCGGGGGGTCTGACGAGCAGTACTTC.